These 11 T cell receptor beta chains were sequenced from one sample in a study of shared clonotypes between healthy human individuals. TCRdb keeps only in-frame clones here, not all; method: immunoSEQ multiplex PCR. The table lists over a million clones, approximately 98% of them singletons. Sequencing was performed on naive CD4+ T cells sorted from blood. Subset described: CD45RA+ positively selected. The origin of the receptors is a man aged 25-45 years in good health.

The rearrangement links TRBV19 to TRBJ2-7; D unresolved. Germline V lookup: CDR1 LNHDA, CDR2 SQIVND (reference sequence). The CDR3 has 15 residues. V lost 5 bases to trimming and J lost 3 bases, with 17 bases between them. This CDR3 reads CASSLAPSSNYEQYF. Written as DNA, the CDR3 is TGTGCCAGTAGTCTCGCCCCTTCCTCAAACTACGAGCAGTACTTC.

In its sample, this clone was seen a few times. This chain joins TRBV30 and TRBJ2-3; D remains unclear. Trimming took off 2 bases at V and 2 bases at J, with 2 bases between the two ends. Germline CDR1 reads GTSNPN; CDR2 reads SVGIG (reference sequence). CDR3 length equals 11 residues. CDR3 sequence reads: CAWSSTDTQYF. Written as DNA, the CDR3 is TGTGCCTGGAGTTCCACAGATACGCAGTATTTT.

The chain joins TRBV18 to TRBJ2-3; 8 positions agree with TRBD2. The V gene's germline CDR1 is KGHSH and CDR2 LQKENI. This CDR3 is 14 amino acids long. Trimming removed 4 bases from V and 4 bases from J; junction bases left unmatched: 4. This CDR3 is CASSRGLGADTQYF. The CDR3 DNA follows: TGTGCCAGCTCACGGGGACTAGGCGCAGATACGCAGTATTTT.

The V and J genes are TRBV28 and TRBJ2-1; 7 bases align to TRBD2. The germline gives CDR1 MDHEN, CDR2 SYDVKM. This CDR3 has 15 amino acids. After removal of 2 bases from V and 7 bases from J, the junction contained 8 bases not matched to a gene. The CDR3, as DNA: TGTGCCAGCAGTTTAGGGAGGGGACTACTAAATGAGCAGTTCTTC. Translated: CASSLGRGLLNEQFF.

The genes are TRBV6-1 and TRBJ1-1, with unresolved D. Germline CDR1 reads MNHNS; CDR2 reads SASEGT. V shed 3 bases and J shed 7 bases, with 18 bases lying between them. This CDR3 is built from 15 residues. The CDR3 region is CASSDLWVFLSEAFF. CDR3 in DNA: TGTGCCAGCAGTGACCTTTGGGTATTTCTGAGTGAAGCTTTCTTT.

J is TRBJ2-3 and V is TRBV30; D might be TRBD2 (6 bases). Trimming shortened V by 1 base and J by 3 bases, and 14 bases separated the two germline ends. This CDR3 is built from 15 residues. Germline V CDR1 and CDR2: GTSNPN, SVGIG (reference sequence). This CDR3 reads CAWSGASESTDTQYF. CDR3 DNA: TGTGCCTGGAGTGGAGCTAGCGAATCTACAGATACGCAGTATTTT. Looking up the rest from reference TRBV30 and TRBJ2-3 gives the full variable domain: SQTIHQWPATLVQPVGSPLSLECTVEGTSNPNLYWYRQAAGRGLQLLFYSVGIGQISSEVPQNLSASRPQDRQFILSSKKLLLSDSGFYLCAWSGASESTDTQYFGPGTRLTVL.

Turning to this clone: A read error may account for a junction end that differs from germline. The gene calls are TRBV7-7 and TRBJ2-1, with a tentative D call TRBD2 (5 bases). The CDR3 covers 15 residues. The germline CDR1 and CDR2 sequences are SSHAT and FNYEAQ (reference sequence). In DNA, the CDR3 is TGTGCTAGCAGCTTAGCCGAGGGATCCTACAATGAGCAGTTCTTC. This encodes CASSLAEGSYNEQFF.

The CDR3 DNA is TGTGCCAGCAGGGAGGCCCCCGTGAACACTGAAGCTTTCTTT. This gives the protein CASREAPVNTEAFF. The genes are TRBV2 and TRBJ1-1, with D uncertain. This CDR3 spans 14 amino acids. Germline V gene sequence: CDR1 SNHLY, CDR2 FYNNEI. Trimming shortened V by 6 bases and J by 0 bases, and 11 bases separated the two germline ends.

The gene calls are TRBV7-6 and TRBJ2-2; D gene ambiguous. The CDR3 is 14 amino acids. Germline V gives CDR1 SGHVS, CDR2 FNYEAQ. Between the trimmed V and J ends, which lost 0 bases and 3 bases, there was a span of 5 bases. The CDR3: CASSLAWDTGELFF. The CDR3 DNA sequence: TGTGCCAGCAGCTTAGCGTGGGACACCGGGGAGCTGTTTTTT.

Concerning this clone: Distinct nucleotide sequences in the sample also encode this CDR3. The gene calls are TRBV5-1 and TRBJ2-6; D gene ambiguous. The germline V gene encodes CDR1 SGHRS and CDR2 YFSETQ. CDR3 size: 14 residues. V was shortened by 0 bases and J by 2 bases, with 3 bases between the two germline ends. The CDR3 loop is CASSLEAGANVLTF. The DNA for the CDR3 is TGCGCCAGCAGCTTGGAAGCTGGGGCCAACGTCCTGACTTTC. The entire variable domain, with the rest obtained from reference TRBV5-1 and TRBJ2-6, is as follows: KAGVTQTPRYLIKTRGQQVTLSCSPISGHRSVSWYQQTPGQGLQFLFEYFSETQRNKGNFPGRFSGRQFSNSRSEMNVSTLELGDSALYLCASSLEAGANVLTFGAGSRLTVL.

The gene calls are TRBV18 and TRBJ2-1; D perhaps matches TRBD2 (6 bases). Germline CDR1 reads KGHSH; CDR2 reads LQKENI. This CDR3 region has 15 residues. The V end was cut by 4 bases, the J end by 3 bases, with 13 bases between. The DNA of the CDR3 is TGTGCCAGCTCACTATCGGGAGCCAGCTACAATGAGCAGTTCTTC. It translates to CASSLSGASYNEQFF.